This T cell receptor beta chain stems from a study of T cell changes during pregnancy in multiple sclerosis. This CDR3 region has 15 residues. V was clipped by 5 bases and J by 2 bases, with 13 bases between them. Germline CDR1 reads SGHAT; CDR2 reads FQNNGV. Sequencing was performed with immunoSEQ multiplex PCR; in TCRdb, only in-frame clones are kept and a portion is missing. The table records more than 3,000 clones, under 90% of them present only once. The chain joins TRBV11-2 to TRBJ1-3; TRBD1 might be the D (6 bases). Source: CD8+ T cells from peripheral blood mononuclear cells, taken in the first trimester of pregnancy. This clonotype was sampled from a female donor in good health, enrolled as a control in a pregnancy study. CDR3 nucleotide sequence: TGTGCCAGCAGCCTTGGGGGGGCCCCTGGAAACACCATATATTTT. Encoded protein: CASSLGGAPGNTIYF.